The source of this T cell receptor (beta chain) is a study of T cells in Graves' hyperthyroidism and ophthalmopathy. RNA transcripts yielded amplified TCR beta CDR3 regions. TCR CDR3 underwent first-round RT-PCR with the HTBI primer set. TCRdb used MiXCR to reprocess the multiplex PCR reads, holding one entry per CDR3 protein. The table records 400,000 to 550,000 distinct CDR3 sequences, about 15% of them present only once. The germline gives CDR1 SGHDT, CDR2 YYEEEE. Trimming removed 0 bases from V and 3 bases from J, with 5 bases in between. The CDR3 is 13 amino acids. This clonotype was recorded many times.

The sequencing sample was made of blood. The V gene is TRBV5-6, the J gene TRBJ2-3; D gene uncertain. This clonotype originated in a woman aged 18-29 years with Graves' hyperthyroidism. The CDR3 DNA reads TGTGCCAGCAGCTTGGTACTGACAGATACGCAGTATTTT. Protein: CASSLVLTDTQYF. The whole variable domain, remainder taken from reference TRBV5-6 and TRBJ2-3, is DAGVTQSPTHLIKTRGQQVTLRCSPKSGHDTVSWYQQALGQGPQFIFQYYEEEERQRGNFPDRFSGHQFPNYSSELNVNALLLGDSALYLCASSLVLTDTQYFGPGTRLTVL.